One TCR beta chain is described in this entry. What antigen it recognizes has not been identified. No per-base quality is available; no much larger clone lies one base away. This sample's time point label indicates: baseline before first vaccination. Samples from vaccinated people were obtained from the UK trials COV001 and COV002, which included a single-blind randomized controlled phase 2/3 trial of AZD1222 (ChAdOx1 nCoV-19) in healthy adults. For TCRbeta chain sequencing, PBMC samples from trial participants were taken at day 0 and at day 28 after the second dose. Based on the germline V gene, the CDR1 and CDR2 sequences are SGHRS and YFSETQ. V lost 4 bases and J lost 5 bases; the stretch between them is 16 bases long. There are 14 amino acids in the CDR3, from cysteine to phenylalanine inclusive. Kept here is only the CDR3 DNA, which spans 42 bases and is read in frame from base 1. This sample was taken from a study of T cell responses to AZD1222 COVID-19 vaccine listed by TCRdb under 2021. As for the study more broadly: Because spike-specific TCR depth and breadth did not differ between the two schedules, AZD1222 recipients who got a second dose at roughly 4 weeks were pooled with those who got a second dose at roughly 12 weeks. A total of under 250 trial participants underwent TCR sequencing, of whom nearly 210 had received two doses of AZD1222 and 26 had received two doses of the MenACWY control vaccine. Trial participants were enrolled by age into subgroups of 18-55, 56-69 and 70-plus years, and around 150, 28 and 57 TCR-sequenced participants, respectively, were included in these subgroups.

Overall study outcomes, separate from this receptor: The vaccine-associated CD4 TCRs covered the entire spike protein, and the dominant responses fell in regions 160-218 and 743-854. Most participants were white British and females outnumbered males, and the authors suggested that clonal diversity may have been underestimated. Spike-specific TCR breadth and depth rose significantly after two AZD1222 doses compared with day 0 and with MenACWY recipients. Only five to seven AZD1222 recipients were SARS-CoV-2 seropositive at baseline, limiting conclusions about previously exposed vaccinees. The 56-69-year group was small, and its depth increase did not reach significance, likely because of low power. Reportedly, almost half of the unique spike-specific TCRs recognized epitopes lying outside the regions that are mutated in the B.1.351 and B.1.1.7 variants. No day 14 peak-response samples were available, so repertoires were characterized only after the peak T cell response.

The CDR3 regions of human TCRbeta chains were subjected to immunosequencing. Per the authors' processing: TCRs in the repertoires were compared against a reference library of SARS-CoV-2-specific TCRs that had been generated with the MIRA antigen-specificity platform. Breadth meant the fraction of unique TCRs that were SARS-CoV-2-associated, whereas depth meant the fraction of total T cells that were SARS-CoV-2-associated. Each spike-specific TCR was assigned to its reactive spike region and to a CD4 or CD8 class using the MIRA data. Log10-transformed breadth and depth values were compared by one-way ANOVA with Sidak's multiple comparisons tests. The immuneACCESS repertoire file appears here via TCRdb, limited to in-frame rearrangements. These files lack a portion of the clones; in checked studies, under half of the deficit traces to unresolved V genes, and the cause of the others is not known. The DNA gave D and trimming, while V, J and clone size come from that table. The sample contains fewer than 300,000 clones, over 90% of them found a single time. The biggest ten clones account for roughly 0.6% of the sample.

Sequenced here: peripheral blood, sampled on day 0 of AZD1222 vaccination. The chain is encoded by TRBV5-1 joined to TRBJ2-7, and possibly TRBD2, on 5 matching bases. This clonotype was obtained from an adult in good health. The encoded CDR3 is CASSLSRVKDEQYF. The bases are TGCGCCAGCAGCCTTTCGAGGGTTAAGGACGAGCAGTACTTC. Supplemented by the reference TRBV5-1 and TRBJ2-7 proteins around the CDR3, the complete variable domain is KAGVTQTPRYLIKTRGQQVTLSCSPISGHRSVSWYQQTPGQGLQFLFEYFSETQRNKGNFPGRFSGRQFSNSRSEMNVSTLELGDSALYLCASSLSRVKDEQYFGPGTRLTVT.